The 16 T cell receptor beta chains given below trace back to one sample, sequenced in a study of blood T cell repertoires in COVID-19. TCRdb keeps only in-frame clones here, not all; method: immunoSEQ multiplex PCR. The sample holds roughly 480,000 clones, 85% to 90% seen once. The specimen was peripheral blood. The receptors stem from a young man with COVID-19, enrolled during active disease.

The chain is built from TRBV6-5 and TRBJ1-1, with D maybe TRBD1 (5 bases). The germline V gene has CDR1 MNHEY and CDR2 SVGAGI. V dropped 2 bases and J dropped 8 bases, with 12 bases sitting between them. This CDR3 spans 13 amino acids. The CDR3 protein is CASSYGGGPEAFF. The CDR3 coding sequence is TGTGCCAGCAGTTACGGGGGAGGCCCCGAAGCTTTCTTT.

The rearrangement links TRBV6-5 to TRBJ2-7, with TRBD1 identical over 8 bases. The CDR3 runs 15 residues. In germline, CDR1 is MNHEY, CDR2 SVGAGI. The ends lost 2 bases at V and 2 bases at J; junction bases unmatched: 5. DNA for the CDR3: TGTGCCAGCAGTTACGGGCAGGGGGCTACCTACGAGCAGTACTTC. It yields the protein CASSYGQGATYEQYF.

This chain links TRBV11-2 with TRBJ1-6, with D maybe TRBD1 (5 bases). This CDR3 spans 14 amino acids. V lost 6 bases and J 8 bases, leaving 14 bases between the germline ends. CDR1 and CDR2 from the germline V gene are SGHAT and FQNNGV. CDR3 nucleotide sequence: TGTGCCAGCAGGTTGCAGGGTTCCCATTCACCCCTCCACTTT. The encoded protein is CASRLQGSHSPLHF.

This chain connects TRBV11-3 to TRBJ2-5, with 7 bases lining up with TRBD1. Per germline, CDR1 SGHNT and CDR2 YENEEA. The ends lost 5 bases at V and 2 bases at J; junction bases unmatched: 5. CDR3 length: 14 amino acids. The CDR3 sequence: CASSGVQGQETQYF. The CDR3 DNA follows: TGTGCCAGCAGCGGGGTACAGGGGCAAGAGACCCAGTACTTC.

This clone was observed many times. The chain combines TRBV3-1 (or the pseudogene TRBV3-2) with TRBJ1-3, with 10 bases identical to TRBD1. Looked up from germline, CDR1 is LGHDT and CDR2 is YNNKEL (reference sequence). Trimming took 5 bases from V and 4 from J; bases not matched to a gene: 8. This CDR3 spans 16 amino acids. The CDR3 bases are TGTGCCAGCAGCGCCCGACAGGGGGCGGGAGGAAACACCATATATTTT. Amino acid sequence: CASSARQGAGGNTIYF.

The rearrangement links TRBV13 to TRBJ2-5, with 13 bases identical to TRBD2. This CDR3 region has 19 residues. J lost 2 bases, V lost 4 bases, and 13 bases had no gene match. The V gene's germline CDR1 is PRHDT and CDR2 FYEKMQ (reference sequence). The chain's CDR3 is CASSSSPVLAGGTQETQYF. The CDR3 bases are TGTGCCAGCAGCTCATCCCCGGTACTAGCGGGGGGGACGCAAGAGACCCAGTACTTC.

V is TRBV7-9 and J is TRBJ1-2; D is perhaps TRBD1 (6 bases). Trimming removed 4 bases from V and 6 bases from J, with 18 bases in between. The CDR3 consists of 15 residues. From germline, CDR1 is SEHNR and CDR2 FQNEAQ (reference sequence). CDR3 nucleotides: TGTGCCAGCAGCTCCCAGGACAGCGCCGGGGATGGCTACACCTTC. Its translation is CASSSQDSAGDGYTF.

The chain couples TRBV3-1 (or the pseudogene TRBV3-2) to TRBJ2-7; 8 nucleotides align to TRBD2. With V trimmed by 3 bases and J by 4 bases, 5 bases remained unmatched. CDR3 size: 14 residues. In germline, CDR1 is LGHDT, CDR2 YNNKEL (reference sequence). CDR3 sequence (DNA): TGTGCCAGCAGCCACGGGAGGGGCGGGTACGAGCAGTACTTC. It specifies CASSHGRGGYEQYF.

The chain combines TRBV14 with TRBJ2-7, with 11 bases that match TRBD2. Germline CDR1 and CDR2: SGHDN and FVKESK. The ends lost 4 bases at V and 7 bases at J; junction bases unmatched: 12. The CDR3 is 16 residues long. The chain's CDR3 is CASSRARLAGTWEQYF. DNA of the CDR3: TGTGCCAGCAGCCGAGCGAGACTAGCGGGGACCTGGGAGCAGTACTTC.

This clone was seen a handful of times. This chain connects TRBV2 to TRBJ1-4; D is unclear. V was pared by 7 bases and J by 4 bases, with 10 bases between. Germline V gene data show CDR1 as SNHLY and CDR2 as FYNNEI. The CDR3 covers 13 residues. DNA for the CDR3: TGTGCCAGCAATCGTGCGGGTAATGAAAAACTGTTTTTT. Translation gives CASNRAGNEKLFF. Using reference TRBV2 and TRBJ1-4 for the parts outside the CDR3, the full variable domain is EPEVTQTPSHQVTQMGQEVILRCVPISNHLYFYWYRQILGQKVEFLVSFYNNEISEKSEIFDDQFSVERPDGSNFTLKIRSTKLEDSAMYFCASNRAGNEKLFFGSGTQLSVL.

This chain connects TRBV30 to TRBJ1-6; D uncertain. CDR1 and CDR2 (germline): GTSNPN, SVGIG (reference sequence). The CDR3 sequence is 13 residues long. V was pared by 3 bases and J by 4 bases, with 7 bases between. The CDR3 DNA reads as TGTGCCTGGAGAGCCGAATATAATTCACCCCTCCACTTT. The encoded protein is CAWRAEYNSPLHF.

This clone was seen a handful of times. This chain's CDR3 is CASTAFGPGGYGYTF. The CDR3 DNA reads TGTGCCAGCACCGCCTTTGGGCCAGGGGGCTATGGCTACACCTTC. This chain joins TRBV27 and TRBJ1-2; 7 bases agree with TRBD1. This CDR3 contains 15 residues. Germline V gene data show CDR1 as MNHEY and CDR2 as SMNVEV (reference sequence). The trim removed 7 bases at V and 4 bases at J, leaving 12 bases unmatched.

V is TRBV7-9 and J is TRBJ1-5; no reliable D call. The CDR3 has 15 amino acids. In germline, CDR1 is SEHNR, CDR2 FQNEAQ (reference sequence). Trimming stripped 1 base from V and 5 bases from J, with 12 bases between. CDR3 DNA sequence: TGTGCCAGCAGCTTAGGGGAGCTTCCAGATCAGCCCCAGCATTTT. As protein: CASSLGELPDQPQHF. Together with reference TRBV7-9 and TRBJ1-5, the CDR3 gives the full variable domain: DTGVSQNPRHKITKRGQNVTFRCDPISEHNRLYWYRQTLGQGPEFLTYFQNEAQLEKSRLLSDRFSAERPKGSFSTLEIQRTEQGDSAMYLCASSLGELPDQPQHFGDGTRLSIL.

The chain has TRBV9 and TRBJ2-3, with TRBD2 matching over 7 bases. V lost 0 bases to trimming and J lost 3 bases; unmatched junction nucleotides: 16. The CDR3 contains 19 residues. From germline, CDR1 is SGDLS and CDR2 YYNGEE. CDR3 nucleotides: TGTGCCAGCAGCGTAGCAGTGGGGACCGCGGGAGTAGGTACAGATACGCAGTATTTT. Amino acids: CASSVAVGTAGVGTDTQYF.

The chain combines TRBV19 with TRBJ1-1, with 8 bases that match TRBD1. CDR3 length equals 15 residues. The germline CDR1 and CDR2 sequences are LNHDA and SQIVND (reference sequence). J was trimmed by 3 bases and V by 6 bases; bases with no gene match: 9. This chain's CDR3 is CASRAPGQGDTEAFF. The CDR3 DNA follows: TGTGCCAGTAGAGCCCCCGGACAGGGAGACACTGAAGCTTTCTTT. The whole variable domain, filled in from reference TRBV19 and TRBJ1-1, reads DGGITQSPKYLFRKEGQNVTLSCEQNLNHDAMYWYRQDPGQGLRLIYYSQIVNDFQKGDIAEGYSVSREKKESFPLTVTSAQKNPTAFYLCASRAPGQGDTEAFFGQGTRLTVV.

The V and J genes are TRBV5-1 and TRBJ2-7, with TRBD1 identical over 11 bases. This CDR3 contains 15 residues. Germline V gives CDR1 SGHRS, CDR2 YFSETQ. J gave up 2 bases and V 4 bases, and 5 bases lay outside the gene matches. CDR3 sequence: CASSMTGQGAYEQYF. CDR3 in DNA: TGCGCCAGCAGCATGACGGGACAGGGGGCCTACGAGCAGTACTTC.